The T cell receptor (beta chain) under discussion was sequenced for a study of Tregs in tolerant kidney transplant recipients. Study-wide background: Mixed chimerism was transient after nonmyeloablative marrow transplants from related graft donors. Study-level results: Expanding Tregs on activated donor B cells appeared to best identify donor-specific TCRbeta clones.

This CDR3 contains 15 residues. Germline V lookup: CDR1 MNHNS, CDR2 SASEGT. Trimming removed 4 bases from V and 2 bases from J; junction bases left unmatched: 5. Profiled with immunoSEQ multiplex PCR; TCRdb holds only in-frame clones, not every one. The specimen's table records fewer than 40,000 clones. On this clone: The target antigen is unknown. Coverage ceases 3 residues before the CDR3 finishes, and the germline J gene fills in the end.

The clonotype comes from a human donor who received a combined kidney and bone marrow transplant. The chain links TRBV6-1 to TRBJ2-1; 7 bases agree with TRBD1. The sample consisted of CD8+ T cells from blood, taken before the transplant. The covered CDR3 bases are TGTGCCAGCAGTGTTTTAGGGGGCGCCTACAATGAG. This translates into CASSVLGGAYNE. The whole CDR3 sequence reads CASSVLGGAYNEQFF.